This note documents a single TCR beta chain sequence. Its antigen is not identified. The data originate from a study of OX40 agonist ivuxolimab in advanced cancers. Study at large: Ivuxolimab, an agonistic anti-OX40 (CD134) antibody, was given to patients.

Data came from immunoSEQ multiplex PCR; TCRdb stores just in-frame clones and leaves some out. The sample shows just under 55,000 clones, approximately 80% of them seen only once. Study-level findings and limits: Circulating CD4+ and CD8+ T cells showed clonal expansion by week 6 at 0.1 to 3.0 mg/kg.

Germline values: CDR1 MDHEN, CDR2 SYDVKM. The CDR3 spans 12 residues. V lost 3 bases and J lost 5, with 7 bases in between. Source: CD4+ or CD8+ T cells sorted from blood, taken in a trial of the OX40 agonist ivuxolimab. The chain uses TRBV28 and TRBJ2-5; D uncertain. This clonotype originated in an adult with an advanced solid tumor such as melanoma, head and neck, liver or kidney cancer. The CDR3 nucleotides read TGTGCCAGCAGTTTTAATGTGGAGACCCAGTACTTC. Protein sequence: CASSFNVETQYF. The entire variable domain, with the rest obtained from reference TRBV28 and TRBJ2-5, is as follows: DVKVTQSSRYLVKRTGEKVFLECVQDMDHENMFWYRQDPGLGLRLIYFSYDVKMKEKGDIPEGYSVSREKKERFSLILESASTNQTSMYLCASSFNVETQYFGPGTRLLVL.